This T cell receptor beta chain derives from a study of blood T cell repertoires in COVID-19. Turning to the study itself: In each case, the material was cDNA or gDNA derived from T cells, B-cell-depleted T cells, or PBMCs.

Clones were read by immunoSEQ multiplex PCR, and TCRdb kept only the in-frame ones, dropping some. Of 59,000 or so clones in the sample, roughly 80% were seen once. The CDR3 is made up of 15 amino acids. The J segment lost 5 bases and the V segment lost 4 bases, leaving 7 bases of the junction unmatched. Germline loops: CDR1 LNHDA, CDR2 SQIVND (reference sequence). The chain recombines TRBV19 with TRBJ1-4; TRBD1 aligns across 7 bases. Sequenced input: peripheral blood. The receptor comes from a woman aged 50 to 60 with active or convalescent COVID-19. Written as DNA, the CDR3 is TGTGCCAGTAGTAGTACAGGGGATCCCAATGAAAAACTGTTTTTT. It is translated as CASSSTGDPNEKLFF.